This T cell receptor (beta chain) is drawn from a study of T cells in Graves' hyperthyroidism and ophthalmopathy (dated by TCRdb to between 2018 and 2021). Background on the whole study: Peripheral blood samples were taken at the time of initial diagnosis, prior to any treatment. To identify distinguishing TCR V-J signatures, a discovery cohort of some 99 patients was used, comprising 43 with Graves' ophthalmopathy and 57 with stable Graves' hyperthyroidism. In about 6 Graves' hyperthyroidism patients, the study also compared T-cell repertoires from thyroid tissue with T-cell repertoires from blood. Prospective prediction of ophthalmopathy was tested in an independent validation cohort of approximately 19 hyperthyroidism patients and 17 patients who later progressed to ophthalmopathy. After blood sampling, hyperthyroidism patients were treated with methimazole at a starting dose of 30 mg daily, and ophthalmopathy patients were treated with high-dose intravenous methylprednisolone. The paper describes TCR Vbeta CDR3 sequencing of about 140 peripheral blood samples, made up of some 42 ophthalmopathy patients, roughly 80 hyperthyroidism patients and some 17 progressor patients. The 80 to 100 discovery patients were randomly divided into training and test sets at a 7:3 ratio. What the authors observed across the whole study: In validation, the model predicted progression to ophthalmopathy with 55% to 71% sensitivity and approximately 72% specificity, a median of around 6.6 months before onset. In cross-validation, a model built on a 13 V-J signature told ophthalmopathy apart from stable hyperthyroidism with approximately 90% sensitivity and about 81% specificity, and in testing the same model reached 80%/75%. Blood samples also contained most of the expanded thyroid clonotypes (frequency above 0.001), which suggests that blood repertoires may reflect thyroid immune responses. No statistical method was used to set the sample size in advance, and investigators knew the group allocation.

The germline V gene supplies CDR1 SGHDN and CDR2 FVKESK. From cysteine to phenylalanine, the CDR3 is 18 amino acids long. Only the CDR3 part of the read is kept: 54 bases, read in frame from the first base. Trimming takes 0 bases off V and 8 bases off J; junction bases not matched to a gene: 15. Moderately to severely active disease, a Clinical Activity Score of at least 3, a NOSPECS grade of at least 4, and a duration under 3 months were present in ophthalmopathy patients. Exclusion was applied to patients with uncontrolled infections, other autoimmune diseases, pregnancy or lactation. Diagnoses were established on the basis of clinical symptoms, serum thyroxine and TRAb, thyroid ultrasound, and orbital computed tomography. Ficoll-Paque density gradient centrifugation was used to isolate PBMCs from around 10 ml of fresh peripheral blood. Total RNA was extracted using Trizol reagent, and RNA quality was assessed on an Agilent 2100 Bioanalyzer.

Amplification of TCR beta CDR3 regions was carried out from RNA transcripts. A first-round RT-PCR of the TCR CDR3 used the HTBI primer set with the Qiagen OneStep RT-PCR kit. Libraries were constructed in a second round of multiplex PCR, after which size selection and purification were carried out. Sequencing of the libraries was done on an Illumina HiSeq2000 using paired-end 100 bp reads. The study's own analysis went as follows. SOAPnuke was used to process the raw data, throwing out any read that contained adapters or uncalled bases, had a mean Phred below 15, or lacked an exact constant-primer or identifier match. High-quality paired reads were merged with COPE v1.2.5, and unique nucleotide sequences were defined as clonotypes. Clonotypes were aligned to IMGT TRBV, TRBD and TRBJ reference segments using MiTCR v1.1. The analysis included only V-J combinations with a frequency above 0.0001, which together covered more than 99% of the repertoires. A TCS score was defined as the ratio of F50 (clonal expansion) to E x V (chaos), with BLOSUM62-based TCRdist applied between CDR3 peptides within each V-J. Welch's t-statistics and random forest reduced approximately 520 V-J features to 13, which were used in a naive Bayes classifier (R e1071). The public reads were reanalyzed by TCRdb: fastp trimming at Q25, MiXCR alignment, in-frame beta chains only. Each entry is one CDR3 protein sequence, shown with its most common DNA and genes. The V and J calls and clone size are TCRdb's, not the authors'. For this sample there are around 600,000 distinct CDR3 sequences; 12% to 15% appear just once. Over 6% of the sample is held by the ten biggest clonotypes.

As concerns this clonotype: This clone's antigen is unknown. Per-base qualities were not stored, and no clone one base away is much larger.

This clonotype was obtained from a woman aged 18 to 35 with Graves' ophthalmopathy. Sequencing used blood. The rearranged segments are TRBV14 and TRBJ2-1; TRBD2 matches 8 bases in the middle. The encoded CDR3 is CASSQDPFPGIGGDEQFF. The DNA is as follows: TGTGCCAGCAGCCAAGACCCCTTTCCGGGGATCGGGGGGGATGAGCAGTTCTTC.